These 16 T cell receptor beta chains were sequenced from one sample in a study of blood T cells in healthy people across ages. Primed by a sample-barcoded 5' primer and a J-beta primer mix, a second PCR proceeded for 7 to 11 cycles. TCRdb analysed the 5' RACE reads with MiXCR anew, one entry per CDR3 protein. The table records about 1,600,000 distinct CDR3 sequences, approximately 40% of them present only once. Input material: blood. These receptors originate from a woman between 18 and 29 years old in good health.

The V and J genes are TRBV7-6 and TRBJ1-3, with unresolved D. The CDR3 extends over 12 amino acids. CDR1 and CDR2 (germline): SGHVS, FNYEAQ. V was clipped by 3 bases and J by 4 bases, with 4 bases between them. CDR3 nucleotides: TGTGCCAGCAGCTTCGAAGGAAACACCATATATTTT. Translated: CASSFEGNTIYF.

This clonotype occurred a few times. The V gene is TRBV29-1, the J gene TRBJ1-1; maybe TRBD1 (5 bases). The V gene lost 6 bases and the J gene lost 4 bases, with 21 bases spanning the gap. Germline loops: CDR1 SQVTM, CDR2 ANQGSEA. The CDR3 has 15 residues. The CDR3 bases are TGCAGCGTGGGAGGAGGCCCCCTTGGGGGCACTGAAGCTTTCTTT. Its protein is CSVGGGPLGGTEAFF.

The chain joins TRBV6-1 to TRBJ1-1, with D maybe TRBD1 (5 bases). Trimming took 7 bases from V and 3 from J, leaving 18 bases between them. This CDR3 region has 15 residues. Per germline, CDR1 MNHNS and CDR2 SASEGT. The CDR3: CASKLRAPADTEAFF. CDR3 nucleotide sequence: TGTGCCAGCAAGCTCAGGGCACCCGCGGACACTGAAGCTTTCTTT.

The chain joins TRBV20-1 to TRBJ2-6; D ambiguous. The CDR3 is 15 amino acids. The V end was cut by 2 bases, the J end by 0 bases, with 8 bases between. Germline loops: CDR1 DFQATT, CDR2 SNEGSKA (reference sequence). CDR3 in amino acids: CSARQPLSGANVLTF. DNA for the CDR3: TGCAGTGCTAGACAGCCCCTCTCTGGGGCCAACGTCCTGACTTTC.

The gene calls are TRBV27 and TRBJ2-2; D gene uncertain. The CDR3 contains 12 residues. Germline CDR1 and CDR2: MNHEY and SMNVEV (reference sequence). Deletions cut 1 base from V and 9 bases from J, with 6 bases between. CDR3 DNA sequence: TGTGCCAGCAGTTTATTCGGAAGGGAGCTGTTTTTT. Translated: CASSLFGRELFF.

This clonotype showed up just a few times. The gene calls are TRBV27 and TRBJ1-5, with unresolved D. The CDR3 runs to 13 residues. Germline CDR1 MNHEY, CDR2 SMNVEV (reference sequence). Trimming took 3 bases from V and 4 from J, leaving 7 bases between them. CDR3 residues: CASSFGNNQPQHF. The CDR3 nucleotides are TGTGCCAGCAGTTTCGGGAATAATCAGCCCCAGCATTTT.

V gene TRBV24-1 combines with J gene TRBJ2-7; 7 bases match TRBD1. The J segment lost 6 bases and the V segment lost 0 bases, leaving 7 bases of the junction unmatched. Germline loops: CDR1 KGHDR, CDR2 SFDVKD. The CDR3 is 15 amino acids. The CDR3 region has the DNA TGTGCCACCAGTGATTTGCCGACAGGGAGCGGCGAGCAGTACTTC. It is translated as CATSDLPTGSGEQYF.

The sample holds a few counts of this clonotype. The DNA for the CDR3 is TGTGCCAGCAGCTCACCCCCGGGGGCAGGCCAAGAGACCCAGTACTTC. Translating it yields CASSSPPGAGQETQYF. The J gene is TRBJ2-5, the V gene TRBV5-6, with D perhaps matching TRBD1 or TRBD2 (6 bases each). CDR1 and CDR2 (germline): SGHDT, YYEEEE. The CDR3 contains 16 residues. V lost 3 bases and J 1 base, leaving 16 bases between the germline ends.

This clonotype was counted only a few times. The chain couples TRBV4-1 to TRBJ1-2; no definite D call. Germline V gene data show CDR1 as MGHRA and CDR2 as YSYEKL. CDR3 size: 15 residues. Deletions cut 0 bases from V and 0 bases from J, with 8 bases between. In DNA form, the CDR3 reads TGCGCCAGCAGCCAAGATAAGAGTTCTAACTATGGCTACACCTTC. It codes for CASSQDKSSNYGYTF.

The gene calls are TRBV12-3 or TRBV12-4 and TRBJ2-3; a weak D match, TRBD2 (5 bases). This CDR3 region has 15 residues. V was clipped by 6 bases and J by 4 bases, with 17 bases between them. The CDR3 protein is CASSPDGLGADTQYF. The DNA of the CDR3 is TGTGCCAGCAGCCCGGACGGACTGGGTGCAGATACGCAGTATTTT.

CDR3 residues: CASSATSGGTTDTQYF. In nucleotides, the CDR3 is TGTGCCAGCAGCGCGACTAGCGGGGGAACCACAGATACGCAGTATTTT. This sequence joins TRBV9 and TRBJ2-3, with 12 bases fitting TRBD2. Trimming cost V 3 bases and J 2 bases; bases outside gene matches: 4. CDR1 is SGDLS and CDR2 is YYNGEE in the germline V gene. This CDR3 is built from 16 residues.

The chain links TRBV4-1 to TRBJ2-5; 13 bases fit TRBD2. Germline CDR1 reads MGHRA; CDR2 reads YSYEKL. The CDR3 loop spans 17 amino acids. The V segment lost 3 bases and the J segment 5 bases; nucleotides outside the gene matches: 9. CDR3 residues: CASSHGPGLAGLETQYF. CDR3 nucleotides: TGCGCCAGCAGCCATGGTCCGGGACTAGCGGGACTGGAGACCCAGTACTTC.

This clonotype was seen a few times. CDR3 DNA: TGCGCCAGCAGCCCCCCTCAGCCCCAGCATTTT. It yields the protein CASSPPQPQHF. J is TRBJ1-5 and V is TRBV4-1; no definite D call. The CDR3 has 11 residues. The germline V and J ends were trimmed by 4 bases and 6 bases, with 4 bases remaining between them. Germline CDR1 and CDR2: MGHRA and YSYEKL.

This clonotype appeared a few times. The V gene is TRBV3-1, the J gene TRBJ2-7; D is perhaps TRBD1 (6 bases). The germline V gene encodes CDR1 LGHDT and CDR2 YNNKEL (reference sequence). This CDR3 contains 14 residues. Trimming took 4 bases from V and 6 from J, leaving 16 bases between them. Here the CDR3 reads CASSPPGHTREQYF. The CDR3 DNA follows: TGTGCCAGCAGCCCTCCGGGACATACTCGCGAGCAGTACTTC.

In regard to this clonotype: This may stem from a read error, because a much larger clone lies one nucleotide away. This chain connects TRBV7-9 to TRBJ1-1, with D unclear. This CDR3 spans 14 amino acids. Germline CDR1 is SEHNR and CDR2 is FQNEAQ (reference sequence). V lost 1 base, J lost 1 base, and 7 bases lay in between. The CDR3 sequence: CASSLVLGNTEAFF. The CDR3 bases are TGTGCCAGCAGCTTAGTTCTGGGGAACACTGAAGCTTTCTTT.

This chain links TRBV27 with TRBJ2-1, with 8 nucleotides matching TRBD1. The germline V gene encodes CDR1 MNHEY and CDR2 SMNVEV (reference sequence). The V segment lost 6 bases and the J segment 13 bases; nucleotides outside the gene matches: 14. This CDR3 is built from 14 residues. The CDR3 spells CASRQGGLPGNQFF. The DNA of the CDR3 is TGTGCCAGCAGACAGGGGGGTCTCCCGGGGAACCAGTTCTTC.